This T cell receptor beta chain was captured in a study of patients and donors after allogeneic stem cell transplantation. TCRdb ran MiXCR on the RT-PCR reads and lists one entry per CDR3 protein. The sample includes approximately 8,800 distinct CDR3 sequences, around 3.9% of them seen just once. This clonotype was detected ten times or more. The sample taken for sequencing was blood, either unsorted or a sorted T cell fraction (not recorded which). This receptor was identified in a human donor who was either an allogeneic HSCT recipient or a stem cell or donor lymphocyte infusion donor (not recorded which). It is not recorded whose cells these are; they may come from a transplant donor.

The CDR3 is CASPRTPGANVLTF. In nucleotides, the CDR3 is TGTGCCAGCCCACGGACGCCTGGGGCCAACGTCCTGACTTTC. This chain joins TRBV12-3 or TRBV12-4 and TRBJ2-6; D uncertain. Trimming took off 8 bases at V and 2 bases at J, with 10 bases between the two ends. This CDR3 is 14 amino acids long.